Presented here are 19 T cell receptor beta chains from one specimen sequenced in a study of blood T cells in healthy people across ages. Primed by a sample-barcoded 5' primer and a J-beta primer mix, a second PCR proceeded for roughly 7 to 12 cycles. From the 5' RACE reads, TCRdb called clonotypes with MiXCR, one entry per CDR3 protein. The table has approximately 800,000 distinct CDR3 sequences, approximately 35% seen once. Sequenced sample: blood. The receptors originated from a man aged 18 to 29 in good health.

This clonotype was recorded at least ten times. The junction departs from germline at one end; a sequencing error may be responsible. CDR3 in DNA: TGTGCCAGCAGCAAAGGGGGGGGCCAAGAGACCCAGTACTTC. Protein: CASSKGGGQETQYF. The gene calls are TRBV4-3 and TRBJ2-5; D is possibly TRBD2 (7 bases). CDR3 length equals 14 residues. CDR1 LGHNA and CDR2 YSLEER come from the germline V gene.

The rearrangement joins TRBV29-1 to TRBJ2-5, with D perhaps TRBD1 (6 bases). Deletions cut 8 bases from V and 3 bases from J, with 16 bases between. CDR1 and CDR2 (germline): SQVTM, ANQGSEA. The CDR3 sequence is 13 residues long. CDR3 nucleotide sequence: TGCAGCTTCAGGACAGAAAAAAAAGAGACCCAGTACTTC. Amino acids: CSFRTEKKETQYF.

The rearrangement links TRBV24-1 to TRBJ2-6; 7 bases fit TRBD1. CDR3 size: 17 residues. V dropped 3 bases and J dropped 5; count of bases not matched to a gene: 9. The germline gives CDR1 KGHDR, CDR2 SFDVKD. CDR3 DNA: TGTGCCACCAGTGATGGTCTATCAGGGGGTTGGGCCAACGTCCTGACTTTC. This encodes CATSDGLSGGWANVLTF.

CDR3 in amino acids: CASSQEEGWNEQYF. The CDR3 DNA is TGCGCCAGCAGCCAAGAGGAGGGGTGGAACGAGCAGTACTTC. This chain links TRBV4-3 with TRBJ2-7; a weak D match, TRBD2 (6 bases). This CDR3 has 14 residues. Trimming took off 0 bases at V and 5 bases at J, with 11 bases between the two ends. Germline assignment: CDR1 LGHNA and CDR2 YSLEER.

This clonotype was picked up a small number of times. The CDR3 nucleotides read TGCGCCAGCAGCTTTGACAGGAGAAATGAGCAGTACTTC. Translating gives CASSFDRRNEQYF. This chain joins TRBV5-1 and TRBJ2-7, with a tentative D call TRBD1 (6 bases). This CDR3 has 13 amino acids. Germline V gene sequence: CDR1 SGHRS, CDR2 YFSETQ. The V gene lost 2 bases and the J gene lost 7 bases, with 13 bases spanning the gap.

This clonotype appeared a few times. V usage is TRBV27 and J usage is TRBJ1-5; D remains ambiguous. The CDR3 covers 14 residues. Trimming stripped 3 bases from V and 3 bases from J, with 9 bases between. The germline V gene has CDR1 MNHEY and CDR2 SMNVEV (reference sequence). The CDR3, as DNA: TGTGCCAGCAGTTTTCAAGGGCTCAATCAGCCCCAGCATTTT. It is translated as CASSFQGLNQPQHF.

V and J are TRBV12-3 or TRBV12-4 and TRBJ1-1; D is unclear. The V end was cut by 2 bases, the J end by 0 bases, with 10 bases between. This CDR3 is 15 amino acids long. The CDR3 protein is CASSLTRQMNTEAFF. CDR3 sequence (DNA): TGTGCCAGCAGTTTAACGCGACAAATGAACACTGAAGCTTTCTTT.

The sample holds many counts of this clonotype. This chain uses TRBV12-3 or TRBV12-4 with TRBJ2-1; 8 nucleotides line up with TRBD1. The CDR3 is made up of 15 amino acids. V trimming: 7 bases; J trimming: 1 base; junction bases outside the gene matches: 6. The CDR3 protein is CASTSTGASYNEQFF. The CDR3 region has the DNA TGTGCCAGCACCTCGACAGGGGCTTCCTACAATGAGCAGTTCTTC.

There are a few counts of this clonotype. V usage is TRBV20-1 and J usage is TRBJ1-6, with TRBD1 matching 7 bases. The CDR3 contains 16 residues. Germline trimming cut 0 bases from V and 8 bases from J; bases unmatched to any gene: 10. In germline, CDR1 is DFQATT, CDR2 SNEGSKA (reference sequence). The CDR3 reads CSARDPGQGDDSPLHF. The CDR3, as DNA: TGCAGTGCTAGAGACCCCGGGCAGGGGGACGATTCACCCCTCCACTTT.

This clonotype was counted at least ten times. The chain recombines TRBV27 with TRBJ2-5; D not certain. CDR1 MNHEY and CDR2 SMNVEV come from the germline V gene (reference sequence). This CDR3 is built from 14 residues. The V end lost 2 bases, the J end lost 5 bases, and 12 bases lay between the germline ends. CDR3 coding DNA: TGTGCCAGCAGTTTAAGCAGACTCCCGGAGACCCAGTACTTC. Encoded protein: CASSLSRLPETQYF.

This clonotype was seen at least ten times. This chain joins TRBV11-3 and TRBJ2-1; no definite D call. The ends were cut back, 3 bases at V and 0 bases at J, with 12 bases in the middle. CDR1 and CDR2 from the germline V gene are SGHNT and YENEEA. This CDR3 spans 16 amino acids. CDR3 in DNA: TGTGCCAGCAGCTTCCGCGGAGCAAGCTCCTACAATGAGCAGTTCTTC. Translated, it gives CASSFRGASSYNEQFF.

The chain uses TRBV7-9 and TRBJ2-5; 9 bases fit TRBD2. The CDR3 sequence is 15 residues long. Germline loops: CDR1 SEHNR, CDR2 FQNEAQ (reference sequence). The V segment lost 5 bases and the J segment 11 bases; nucleotides outside the gene matches: 15. The CDR3 nucleotides are TGTGCCAGCAGCCCTCTATGGCGGGGGGGAAATGAGCAGTACTTC. Its protein is CASSPLWRGGNEQYF.

This clonotype has just a few counts. The V and J genes are TRBV7-8 and TRBJ1-6; D is uncertain. Germline CDR1 reads SGHVS; CDR2 reads FQNEAQ. The CDR3 is 14 amino acids. Trimming removed 5 bases from V and 5 bases from J, with 10 bases in between. CDR3 sequence (DNA): TGTGCCAGCAGCCTTTACTATGATAATTCACCCCTCCACTTT. Encoded protein: CASSLYYDNSPLHF.

CDR3 nucleotide sequence: TGTGCCAGCAGTTCCGTGGAGGCGTTCATGAACACTGAAGCTTTCTTT. This encodes CASSSVEAFMNTEAFF. The chain couples TRBV12-3 or TRBV12-4 to TRBJ1-1, with unresolved D. The CDR3 is 16 residues long. V lost 4 bases, J lost 0 bases, and 15 bases lay in between.

V usage is TRBV4-1 and J usage is TRBJ2-3, with D possibly matching TRBD2 (5 bases). This CDR3 comprises 13 residues. Germline loops: CDR1 MGHRA, CDR2 YSYEKL. Trimming took off 5 bases at V and 7 bases at J, with 13 bases between the two ends. CDR3 sequence (DNA): TGCGCCAGCAGCTCCCCACCGGGGTATACGCAGTATTTT. Translation: CASSSPPGYTQYF.

The chain has TRBV6-2 or TRBV6-3 and TRBJ2-1; 9 positions match TRBD1. The V segment lost 5 bases and the J segment 15 bases; nucleotides outside the gene matches: 8. The germline gives CDR1 MNHEY, CDR2 SVGEGT. The length of the CDR3 is 12 residues. CDR3 DNA sequence: TGTGCCAGCAGTCCCCTCGGGACAGGGTCGTTCTTC. Protein sequence: CASSPLGTGSFF.

This clonotype was seen ten or more times. The gene calls are TRBV12-3 or TRBV12-4 and TRBJ1-5; TRBD1 is a possible D gene (6 bases). V lost 7 bases, J lost 1 base, and 14 bases lay in between. The CDR3 is 15 amino acids. The CDR3 bases are TGTGCCAGCACTCCCAGGGGAGACAGCAATCAGCCCCAGCATTTT. This translates into CASTPRGDSNQPQHF.

This clonotype showed up just a few times. The chain links TRBV20-1 to TRBJ2-1; TRBD1 matches at 7 bases. This CDR3 is 15 amino acids long. Trimming cost V 6 bases and J 4 bases; bases outside gene matches: 12. Looked up from germline, CDR1 is DFQATT and CDR2 is SNEGSKA (reference sequence). Written as DNA, the CDR3 is TGCAGTGCCCTTCGTCCGGGACAGACTTACAATGAGCAGTTCTTC. Amino acids: CSALRPGQTYNEQFF.

In its sample, this clonotype was seen a few times. A single base separates this from a much larger clone, so it may be a read error. The J gene is TRBJ2-1, the V gene TRBV4-3; 8 bases are shared with TRBD1. CDR3 length: 14 residues. Germline CDR1 and CDR2: LGHNA and YSLEER. In nucleotides, the CDR3 is TGCGCCAGCAGCCTAAGGACAGGGTACAATGGGCAGTTCTTC. It is translated as CASSLRTGYNGQFF.